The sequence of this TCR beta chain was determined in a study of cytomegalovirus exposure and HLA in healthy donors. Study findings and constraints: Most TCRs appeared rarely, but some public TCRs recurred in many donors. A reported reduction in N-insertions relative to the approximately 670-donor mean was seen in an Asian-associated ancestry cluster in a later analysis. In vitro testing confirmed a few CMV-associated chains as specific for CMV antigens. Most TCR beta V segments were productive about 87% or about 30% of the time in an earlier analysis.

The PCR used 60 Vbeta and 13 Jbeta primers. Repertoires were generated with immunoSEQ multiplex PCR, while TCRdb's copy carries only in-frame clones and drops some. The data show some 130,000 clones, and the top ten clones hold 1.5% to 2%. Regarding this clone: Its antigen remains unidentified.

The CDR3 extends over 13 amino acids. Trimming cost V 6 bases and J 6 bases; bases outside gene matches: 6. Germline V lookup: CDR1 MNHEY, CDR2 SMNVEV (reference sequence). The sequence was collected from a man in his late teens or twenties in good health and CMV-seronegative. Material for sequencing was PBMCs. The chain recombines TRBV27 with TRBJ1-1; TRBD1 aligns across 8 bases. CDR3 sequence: CASSAGQGPEAFF. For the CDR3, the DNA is TGTGCCAGCAGCGCCGGACAGGGCCCTGAAGCTTTCTTT.